The clone carrying this T cell receptor beta chain was observed a handful of times. V lost 6 bases and J lost 10; bases outside the gene matches: 4. The germline V gene has CDR1 MNHEY and CDR2 SVGAGI. There are 13 residues in the CDR3. Assay used: immunoSEQ multiplex PCR; TCRdb lists only in-frame clones, some missing. Among around 400,000 clones, 80% to 90% were seen once, and the ten largest hold about 10%. Seattle participants joined during active infection and were tracked over time. The sample belongs to a study of blood T cell repertoires in COVID-19. Study information: The United States, Italy and Spain provided the acute and convalescent COVID-19 samples. PBMCs, B-cell-depleted T cells, or T cells were the source of the cDNA or gDNA that made up the material.

The V call is TRBV6-5, the J call TRBJ1-6, with TRBD1 matching over 9 bases. The receptor was derived from a woman under 40 with COVID-19, enrolled during active disease. Sequenced input: peripheral blood. The CDR3 DNA sequence: TGTGCCAGCAGCGACAGGGGGAGGTCACCCCTCCACTTT. Translated, it gives CASSDRGRSPLHF.